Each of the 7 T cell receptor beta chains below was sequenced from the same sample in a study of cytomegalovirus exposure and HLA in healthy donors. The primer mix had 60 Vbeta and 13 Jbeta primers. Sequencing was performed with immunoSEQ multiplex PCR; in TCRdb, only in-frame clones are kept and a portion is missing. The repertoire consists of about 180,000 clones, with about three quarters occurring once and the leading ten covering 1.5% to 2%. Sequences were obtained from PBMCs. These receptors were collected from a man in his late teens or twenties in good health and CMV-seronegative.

The chain's CDR3 is CASSLVYRSTDTQYF. DNA for the CDR3: TGCGCCAGCAGCTTGGTGTACAGATCCACAGATACGCAGTATTTT. The chain is built from TRBV5-1 and TRBJ2-3; D gene ambiguous. Trimming stripped 0 bases from V and 2 bases from J, with 10 bases between. The germline CDR1 and CDR2 sequences are SGHRS and YFSETQ. This CDR3 spans 15 amino acids. Full variable domain (rest looked up from reference TRBV5-1 and TRBJ2-3): KAGVTQTPRYLIKTRGQQVTLSCSPISGHRSVSWYQQTPGQGLQFLFEYFSETQRNKGNFPGRFSGRQFSNSRSEMNVSTLELGDSALYLCASSLVYRSTDTQYFGPGTRLTVL.

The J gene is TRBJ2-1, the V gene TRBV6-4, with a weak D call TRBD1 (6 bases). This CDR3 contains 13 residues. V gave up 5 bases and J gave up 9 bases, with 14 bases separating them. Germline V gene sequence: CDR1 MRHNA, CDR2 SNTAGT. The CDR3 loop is CASSLEGGAEQFF. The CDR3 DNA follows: TGTGCCAGCAGTCTAGAAGGGGGAGCTGAGCAGTTCTTC.

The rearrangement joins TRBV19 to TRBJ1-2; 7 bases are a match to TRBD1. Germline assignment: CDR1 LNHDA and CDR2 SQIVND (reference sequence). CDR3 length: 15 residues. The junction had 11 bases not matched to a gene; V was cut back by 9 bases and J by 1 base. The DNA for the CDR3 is TGTGCCAGCAGACAGGGTTTTGGGGATAACTATGGCTACACCTTC. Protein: CASRQGFGDNYGYTF. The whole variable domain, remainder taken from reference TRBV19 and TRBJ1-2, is DGGITQSPKYLFRKEGQNVTLSCEQNLNHDAMYWYRQDPGQGLRLIYYSQIVNDFQKGDIAEGYSVSREKKESFPLTVTSAQKNPTAFYLCASRQGFGDNYGYTFGSGTRLTVV.

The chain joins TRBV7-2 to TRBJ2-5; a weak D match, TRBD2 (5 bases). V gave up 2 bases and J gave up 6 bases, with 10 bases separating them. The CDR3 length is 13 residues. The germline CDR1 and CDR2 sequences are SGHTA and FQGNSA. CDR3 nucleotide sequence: TGTGCCAGCAGCTTACTTAGCGAGAAGACCCAGTACTTC. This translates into CASSLLSEKTQYF.

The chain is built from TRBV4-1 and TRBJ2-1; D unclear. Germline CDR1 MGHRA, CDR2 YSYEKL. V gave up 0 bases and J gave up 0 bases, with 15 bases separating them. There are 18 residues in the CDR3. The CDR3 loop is CASSQESAGLSSYNEQFF. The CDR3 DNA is TGCGCCAGCAGCCAAGAGTCGGCAGGCTTAAGCTCCTACAATGAGCAGTTCTTC.

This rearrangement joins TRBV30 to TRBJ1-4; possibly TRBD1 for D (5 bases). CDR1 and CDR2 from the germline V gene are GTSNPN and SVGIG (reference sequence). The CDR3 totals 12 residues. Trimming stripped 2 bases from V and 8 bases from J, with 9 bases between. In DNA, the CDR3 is TGTGCCTGGAGTTACAAGGGGGAAAAACTGTTTTTT. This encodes CAWSYKGEKLFF.

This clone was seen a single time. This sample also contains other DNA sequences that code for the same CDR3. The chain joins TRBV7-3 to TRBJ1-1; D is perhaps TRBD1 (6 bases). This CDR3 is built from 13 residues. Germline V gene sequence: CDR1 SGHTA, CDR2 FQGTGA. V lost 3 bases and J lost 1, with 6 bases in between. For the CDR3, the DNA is TGTGCCAGCAGCTTGGGGGCGAACACTGAAGCTTTCTTT. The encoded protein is CASSLGANTEAFF.